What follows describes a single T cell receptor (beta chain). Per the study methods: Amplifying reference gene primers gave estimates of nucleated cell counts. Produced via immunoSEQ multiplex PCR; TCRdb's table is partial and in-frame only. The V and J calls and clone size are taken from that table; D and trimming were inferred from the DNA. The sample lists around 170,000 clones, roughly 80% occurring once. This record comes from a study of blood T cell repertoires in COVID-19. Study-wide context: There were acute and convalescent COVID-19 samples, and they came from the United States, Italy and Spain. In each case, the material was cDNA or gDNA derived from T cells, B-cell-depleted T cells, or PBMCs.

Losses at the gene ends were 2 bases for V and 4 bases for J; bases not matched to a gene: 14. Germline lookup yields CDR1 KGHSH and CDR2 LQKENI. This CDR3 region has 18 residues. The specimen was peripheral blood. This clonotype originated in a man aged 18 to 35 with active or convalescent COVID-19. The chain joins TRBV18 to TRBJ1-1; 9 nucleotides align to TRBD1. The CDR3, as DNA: TGTGCCAGCTCACCATTTTCACAGGGGGCGGGAGCTGGCACTGAAGCTTTCTTT. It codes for CASSPFSQGAGAGTEAFF.